The source of this T cell receptor beta chain is a study of shared clonotypes between healthy human individuals. Turning to this clone: Its antigen is unknown.

This CDR3 comprises 19 residues. CDR1 is MNHNS, CDR2 SASEGT, per germline. V lost 2 bases, J lost 1 base, and 16 bases stayed unmatched. Clones were read by immunoSEQ multiplex PCR, and TCRdb kept only the in-frame ones, dropping some. The sample has over 2 million clones, roughly 94% seen once. Points from the study as a whole: Donors were few, which limited the genetic and exposure-history diversity represented.

The chain couples TRBV6-1 to TRBJ2-7; 8 bases are shared with TRBD2. The clonotype comes from a man younger than 35 in good health. Sequences were obtained from naive CD4+ T cells sorted from blood. Subset indicated: CD45RA+ positively selected. CDR3 nucleotide sequence: TGTGCCAGCAGTGAACTCTCCCAGGGTAGCGGGATTCGTTCCTACGAGCAGTACTTC. Translation: CASSELSQGSGIRSYEQYF.